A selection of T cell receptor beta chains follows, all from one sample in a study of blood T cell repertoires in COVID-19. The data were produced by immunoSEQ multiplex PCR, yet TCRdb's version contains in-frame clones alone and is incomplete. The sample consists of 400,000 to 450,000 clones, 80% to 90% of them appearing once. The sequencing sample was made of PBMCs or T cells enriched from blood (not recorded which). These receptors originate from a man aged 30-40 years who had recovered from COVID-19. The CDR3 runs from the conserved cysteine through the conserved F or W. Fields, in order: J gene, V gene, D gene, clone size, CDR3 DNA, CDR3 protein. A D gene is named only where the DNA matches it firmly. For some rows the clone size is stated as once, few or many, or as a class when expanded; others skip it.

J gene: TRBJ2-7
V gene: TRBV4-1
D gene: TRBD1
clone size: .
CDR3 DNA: TGCGCCAGCAGCCAAGAGGGGACAGGGGCCTACGAGCAGTACTTC
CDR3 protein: CASSQEGTGAYEQYF

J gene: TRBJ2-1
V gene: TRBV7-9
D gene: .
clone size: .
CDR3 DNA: TGTGCCAGCAGCTTACCCCTAGGGGGAGGGCTATCCTACAATGAGCAGTTCTTC
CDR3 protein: CASSLPLGGGLSYNEQFF

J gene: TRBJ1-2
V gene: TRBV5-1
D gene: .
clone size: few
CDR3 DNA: TGCGCCAGCAGCTTAACTTCTAACTATGGCTACACCTTC
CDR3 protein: CASSLTSNYGYTF

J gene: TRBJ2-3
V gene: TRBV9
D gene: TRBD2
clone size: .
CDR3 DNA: TGTGCCAGCAGCGTAGGGGTGGAGGGCGGGAGAAGCACAGATACGCAGTATTTT
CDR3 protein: CASSVGVEGGRSTDTQYF

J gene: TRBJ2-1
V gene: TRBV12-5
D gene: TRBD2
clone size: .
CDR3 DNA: TGTGCTAGTGGCCTCGGCGGGAGGACCTCCTACAATGAGCAGTTCTTC
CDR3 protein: CASGLGGRTSYNEQFF

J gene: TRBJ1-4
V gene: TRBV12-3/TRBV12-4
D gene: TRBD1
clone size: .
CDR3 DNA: TGTGCCAGCAGAGTCGGACAGGATGAAAAACTGTTTTTT
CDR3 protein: CASRVGQDEKLFF

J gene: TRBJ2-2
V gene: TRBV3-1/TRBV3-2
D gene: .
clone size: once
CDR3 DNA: TGTGCCAGCAGCCAAAGGTTAGGAGCGAACACCGGGGAGCTGTTTTTT
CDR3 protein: CASSQRLGANTGELFF

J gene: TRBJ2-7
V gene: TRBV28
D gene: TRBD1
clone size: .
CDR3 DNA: TGTGCCAGCATTAGAGGACAGGCTTCCTACGAGCAGTACTTC
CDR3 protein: CASIRGQASYEQYF

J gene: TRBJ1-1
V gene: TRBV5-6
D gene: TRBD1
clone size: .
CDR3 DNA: TGTGCCAGCAGCTCCTTCGGGACAGGGAGGGCGAACACTGAAGCTTTCTTT
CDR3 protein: CASSSFGTGRANTEAFF

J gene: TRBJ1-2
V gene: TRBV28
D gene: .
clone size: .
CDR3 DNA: TGTGTCAGCAGCCCCGTTTGGGACATCAACTATGGCTACACCTTC
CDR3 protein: CVSSPVWDINYGYTF

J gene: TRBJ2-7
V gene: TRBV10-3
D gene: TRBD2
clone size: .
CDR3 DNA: TGTGCCATCAGTCCAACGACTAGCGGGGGATACGAGCAGTACTTC
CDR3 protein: CAISPTTSGGYEQYF

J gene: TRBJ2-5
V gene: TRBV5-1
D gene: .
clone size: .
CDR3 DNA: TGCGCCAGCAGCGTGGGACTCGTCGCCCCCGAGACCCAGTACTTC
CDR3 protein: CASSVGLVAPETQYF

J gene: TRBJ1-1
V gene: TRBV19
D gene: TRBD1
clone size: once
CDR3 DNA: TGTGCCAGTAGTACCGGGACAGGGGTGAACACTGAAGCTTTCTTT
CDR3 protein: CASSTGTGVNTEAFF

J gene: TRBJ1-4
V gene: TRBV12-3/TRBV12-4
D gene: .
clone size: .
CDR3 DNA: TGTGCCAGCAGTTTATGGGGGGAGAAACTGTTTTTT
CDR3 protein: CASSLWGEKLFF

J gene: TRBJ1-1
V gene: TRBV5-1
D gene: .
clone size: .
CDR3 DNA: TGCGCCAGCAGCTTAGGCTCAACTCGGGTGAACACTGAAGCTTTCTTT
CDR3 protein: CASSLGSTRVNTEAFF

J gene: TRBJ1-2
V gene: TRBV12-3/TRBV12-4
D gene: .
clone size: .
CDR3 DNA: TGTGCCAGCACCTCGGCCAGAGGATATGGCTACACCTTC
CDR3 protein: CASTSARGYGYTF

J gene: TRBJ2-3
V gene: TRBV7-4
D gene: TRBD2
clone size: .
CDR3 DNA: TGTGCCAGCAGCCCTCTGCGGGGGACGCAGTATTTT
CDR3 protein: CASSPLRGTQYF

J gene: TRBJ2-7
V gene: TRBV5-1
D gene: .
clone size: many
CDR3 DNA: TGCGCCAGCGGGTCCGGGAGCTCCTACGAGCAGTACTTC
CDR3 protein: CASGSGSSYEQYF

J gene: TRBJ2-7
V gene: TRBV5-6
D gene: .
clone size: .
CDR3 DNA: TGTGCCAGCAGCCGCGACAGGTCCGCGAGGGAGCAGTACTTC
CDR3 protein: CASSRDRSAREQYF

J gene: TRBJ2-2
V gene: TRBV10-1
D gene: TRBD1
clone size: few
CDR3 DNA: TGCGCCAGCAGGGGACAGGGGGCAACCGGGGAGCTGTTTTTT
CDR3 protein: CASRGQGATGELFF

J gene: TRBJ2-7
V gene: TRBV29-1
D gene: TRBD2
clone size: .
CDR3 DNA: TGCAGCGTTGATGGGACTAGCGGTACCTCCTACGAGCAGTACTTC
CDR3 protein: CSVDGTSGTSYEQYF

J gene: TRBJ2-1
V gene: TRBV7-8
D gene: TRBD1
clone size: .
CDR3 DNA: TGTGCCAGCAGCCCTGGGACAGGGGGCGGCTTTAATGAGCAGTTCTTC
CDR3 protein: CASSPGTGGGFNEQFF

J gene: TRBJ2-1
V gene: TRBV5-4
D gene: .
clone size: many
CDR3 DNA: TGTGCCAGCAGCATTTACTCTAGCGATGAGCAGTTCTTC
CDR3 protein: CASSIYSSDEQFF

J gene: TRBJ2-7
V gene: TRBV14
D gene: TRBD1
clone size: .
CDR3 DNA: TGTGCCAGCAGCTCTTCAACAGGGCGCAGGGGGAGAGAGCAGTACTTC
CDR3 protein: CASSSSTGRRGREQYF

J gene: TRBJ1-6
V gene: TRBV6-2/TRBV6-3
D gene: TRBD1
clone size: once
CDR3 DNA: TGTGCCAGCAGCACCGACAGGGGGAATTCACCCCTCCACTTT
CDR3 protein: CASSTDRGNSPLHF

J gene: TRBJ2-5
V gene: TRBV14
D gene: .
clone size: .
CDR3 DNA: TGTGCCAGCAGCCAAGAGATGGGGGGGCTCTACCAAGAGACCCAGTACTTC
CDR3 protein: CASSQEMGGLYQETQYF

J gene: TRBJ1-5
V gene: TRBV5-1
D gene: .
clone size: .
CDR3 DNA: TGCGCCAGCAGACAAGACAGTTCCAATCAGCCCCAGCATTTT
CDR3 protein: CASRQDSSNQPQHF

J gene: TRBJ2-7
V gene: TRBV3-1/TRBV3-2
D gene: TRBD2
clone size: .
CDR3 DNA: TGTGCCAGCAGCCCCTTAGCGGGAGGGTCCCACGAGCAGTACTTC
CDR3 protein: CASSPLAGGSHEQYF

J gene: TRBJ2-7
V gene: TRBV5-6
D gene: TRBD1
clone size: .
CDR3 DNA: TGTGCCAGCAGCGCCGGCGGGACAGGCTACGAGCAGTACTTC
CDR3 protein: CASSAGGTGYEQYF